The source of this T cell receptor (beta chain) is a study of response to subunit inactivated influenza vaccine. MiXCR, applied by TCRdb to the RT-PCR reads, yields one record per CDR3 protein. In the table there are under 200,000 distinct CDR3 sequences, about 10% of which are singletons. The CDR3 has 15 residues. Germline V gene sequence: CDR1 WSHSY, CDR2 SAAADI. V lost 2 bases, J lost 2 bases, and 10 bases lay in between. This clonotype was recorded at least ten times. The sequencing here drew on CD8+ T cells sorted from PBMCs, taken less than 30 months after vaccination. The clonotype originates from a man between 50 and 70 years old who received an inactivated influenza vaccine. The chain links TRBV10-2 to TRBJ2-1, with TRBD2 as a possible D gene (6 bases). The CDR3 DNA reads TGCGCCAGCAGTGAGCCGGGACTTACCTACAATGAGCAGTTCTTC. Its translation: CASSEPGLTYNEQFF.